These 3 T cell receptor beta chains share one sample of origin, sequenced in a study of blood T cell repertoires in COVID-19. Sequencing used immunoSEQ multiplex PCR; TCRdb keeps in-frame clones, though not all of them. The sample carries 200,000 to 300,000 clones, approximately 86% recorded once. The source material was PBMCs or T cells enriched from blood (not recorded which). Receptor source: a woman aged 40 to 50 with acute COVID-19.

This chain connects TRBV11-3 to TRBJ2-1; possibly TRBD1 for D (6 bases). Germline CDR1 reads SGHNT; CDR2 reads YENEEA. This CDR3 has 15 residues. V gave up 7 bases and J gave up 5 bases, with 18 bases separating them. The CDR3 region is CASKLPQGTNNEQFF. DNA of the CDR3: TGTGCCAGCAAACTCCCACAGGGAACAAACAATGAGCAGTTCTTC.

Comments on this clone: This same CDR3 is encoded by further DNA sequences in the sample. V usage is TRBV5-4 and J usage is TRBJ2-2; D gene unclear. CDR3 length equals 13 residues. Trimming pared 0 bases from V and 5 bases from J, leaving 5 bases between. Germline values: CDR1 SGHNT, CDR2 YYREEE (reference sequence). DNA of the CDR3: TGTGCCAGCAGCTTGGCGGGTACCGGGGAGCTGTTTTTT. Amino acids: CASSLAGTGELFF.

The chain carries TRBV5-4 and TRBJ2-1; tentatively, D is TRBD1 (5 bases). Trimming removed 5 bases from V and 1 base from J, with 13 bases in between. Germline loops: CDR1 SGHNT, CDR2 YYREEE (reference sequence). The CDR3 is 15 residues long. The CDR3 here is CASRDPRQSYNEQFF. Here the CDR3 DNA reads TGTGCCAGCAGGGACCCTAGACAGTCCTACAATGAGCAGTTCTTC.